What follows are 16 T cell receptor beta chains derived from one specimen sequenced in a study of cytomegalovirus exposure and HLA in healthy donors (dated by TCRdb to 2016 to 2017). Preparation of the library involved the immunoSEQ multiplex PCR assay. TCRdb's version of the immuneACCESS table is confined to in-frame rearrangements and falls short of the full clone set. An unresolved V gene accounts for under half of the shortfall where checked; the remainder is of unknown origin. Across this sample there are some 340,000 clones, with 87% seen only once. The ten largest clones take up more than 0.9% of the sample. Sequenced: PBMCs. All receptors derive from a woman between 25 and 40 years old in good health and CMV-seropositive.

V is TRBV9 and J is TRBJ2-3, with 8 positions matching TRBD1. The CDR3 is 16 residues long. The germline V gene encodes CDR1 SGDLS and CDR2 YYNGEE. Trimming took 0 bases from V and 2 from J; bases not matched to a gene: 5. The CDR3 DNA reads TGTGCCAGCAGCGTAGCTCCAGGGGGCTTCACAGATACGCAGTATTTT. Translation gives CASSVAPGGFTDTQYF.

The CDR3 coding sequence is TGCGCCAGCAGCCAAGATGGGACTAGCGGGCGCACAGATACGCAGTATTTT. Amino acid sequence: CASSQDGTSGRTDTQYF. The chain combines TRBV4-1 with TRBJ2-3; 12 positions agree with TRBD2. There are 17 residues in the CDR3. Germline lookup yields CDR1 MGHRA and CDR2 YSYEKL. J gave up 1 base and V 0 bases, and 2 bases lay outside the gene matches.

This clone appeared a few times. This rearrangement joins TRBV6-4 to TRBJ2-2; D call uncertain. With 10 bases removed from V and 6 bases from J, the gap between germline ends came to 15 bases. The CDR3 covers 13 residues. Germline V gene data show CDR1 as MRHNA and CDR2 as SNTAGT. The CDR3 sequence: CATNNGQSGELFF. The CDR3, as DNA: TGTGCCACCAACAACGGGCAGTCCGGGGAGCTGTTTTTT.

The CDR3 loop reads CASSQIRDYEQYF. The CDR3, as DNA: TGCGCCAGCAGCCAGATCCGGGACTACGAGCAGTACTTC. V and J are TRBV4-3 and TRBJ2-7, with a tentative D call TRBD2 (5 bases). Trimming stripped 3 bases from V and 3 bases from J, with 9 bases between. CDR1 is LGHNA, CDR2 YSLEER, per germline. The CDR3 sequence is 13 residues long.

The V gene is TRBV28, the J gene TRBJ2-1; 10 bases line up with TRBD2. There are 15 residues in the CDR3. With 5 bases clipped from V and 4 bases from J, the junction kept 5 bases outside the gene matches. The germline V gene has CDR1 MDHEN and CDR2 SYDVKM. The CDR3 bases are TGTGCCAGCAGTCCCGCTAGCGGGGGATACAATGAGCAGTTCTTC. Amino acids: CASSPASGGYNEQFF.

CDR3 residues: CASSPWLDAKNIQYF. The CDR3 coding sequence is TGTGCCAGCAGCCCCTGGCTGGATGCCAAAAACATTCAGTACTTC. The V call is TRBV9, the J call TRBJ2-4; D is unresolved. The CDR3 is 15 amino acids. Trimming removed 4 bases from V and 1 base from J, with 12 bases in between. Germline V CDR1 and CDR2: SGDLS, YYNGEE.

The DNA for the CDR3 is TGTGCCAGCAGCCCGGCTGGGACACCCCAAGAGACCCAGTACTTC. Amino acid sequence: CASSPAGTPQETQYF. This chain uses TRBV28 with TRBJ2-5; TRBD1 might be the D (6 bases). V was cut by 6 bases and J by 1 base, with 15 bases left in between. Germline V lookup: CDR1 MDHEN, CDR2 SYDVKM. This CDR3 has 15 residues. The variable domain in full, with the rest retrieved from reference TRBV28 and TRBJ2-5, is DVKVTQSSRYLVKRTGEKVFLECVQDMDHENMFWYRQDPGLGLRLIYFSYDVKMKEKGDIPEGYSVSREKKERFSLILESASTNQTSMYLCASSPAGTPQETQYFGPGTRLLVL.

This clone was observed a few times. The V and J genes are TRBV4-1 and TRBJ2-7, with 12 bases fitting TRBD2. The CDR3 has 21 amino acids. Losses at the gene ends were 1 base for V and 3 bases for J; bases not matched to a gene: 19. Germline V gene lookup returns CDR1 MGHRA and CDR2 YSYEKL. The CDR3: CASSQVLGGTSGRRAHYEQYF. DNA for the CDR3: TGCGCCAGCAGCCAAGTCTTGGGCGGGACTAGCGGGCGTAGGGCACACTACGAGCAGTACTTC.

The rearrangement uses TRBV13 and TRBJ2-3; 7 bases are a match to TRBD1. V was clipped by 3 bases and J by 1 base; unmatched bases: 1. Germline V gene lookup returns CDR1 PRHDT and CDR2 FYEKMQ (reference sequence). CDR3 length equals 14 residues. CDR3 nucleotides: TGTGCCAGCAGCTTCGACAGGGGCACAGATACGCAGTATTTT. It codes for CASSFDRGTDTQYF.

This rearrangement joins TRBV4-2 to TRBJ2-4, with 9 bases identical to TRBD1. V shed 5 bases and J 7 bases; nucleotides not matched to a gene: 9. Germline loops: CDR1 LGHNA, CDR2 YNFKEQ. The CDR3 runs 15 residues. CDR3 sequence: CASSGTGGQKNIQYF. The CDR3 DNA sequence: TGTGCCAGCAGCGGTACAGGGGGCCAAAAGAACATTCAGTACTTC.

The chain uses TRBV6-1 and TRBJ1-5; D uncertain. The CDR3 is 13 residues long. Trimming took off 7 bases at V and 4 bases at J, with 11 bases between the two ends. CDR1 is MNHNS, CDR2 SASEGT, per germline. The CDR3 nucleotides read TGTGCCAGCACCTATAAAGGTAATCAGCCCCAGCATTTT. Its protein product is CASTYKGNQPQHF.

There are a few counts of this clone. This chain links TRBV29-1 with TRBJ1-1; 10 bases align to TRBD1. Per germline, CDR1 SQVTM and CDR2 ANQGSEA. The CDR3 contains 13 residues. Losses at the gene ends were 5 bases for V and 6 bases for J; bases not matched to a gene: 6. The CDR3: CSVRTGGLAEAFF. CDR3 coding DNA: TGCAGCGTTAGGACAGGGGGATTAGCTGAAGCTTTCTTT.

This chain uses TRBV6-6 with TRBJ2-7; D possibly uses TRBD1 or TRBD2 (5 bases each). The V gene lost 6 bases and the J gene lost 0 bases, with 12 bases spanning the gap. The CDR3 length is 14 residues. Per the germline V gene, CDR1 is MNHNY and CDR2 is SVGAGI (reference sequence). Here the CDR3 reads CASRGLGDSYEQYF. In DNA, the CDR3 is TGTGCCAGCAGGGGTTTGGGGGACTCCTACGAGCAGTACTTC.

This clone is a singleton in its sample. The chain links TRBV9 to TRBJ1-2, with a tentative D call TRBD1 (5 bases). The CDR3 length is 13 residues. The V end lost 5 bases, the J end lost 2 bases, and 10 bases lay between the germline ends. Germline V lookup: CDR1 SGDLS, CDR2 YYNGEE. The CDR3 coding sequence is TGTGCCAGCAGGGATAGGGGAAACTATGGCTACACCTTC. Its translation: CASRDRGNYGYTF.

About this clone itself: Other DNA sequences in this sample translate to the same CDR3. The CDR3: CASSVDSQETQYF. The CDR3 DNA is TGTGCCAGCAGCGTAGATAGCCAAGAGACCCAGTACTTC. The genes are TRBV9 and TRBJ2-5, with D hard to call. There are 13 residues in the CDR3. Per the germline V gene, CDR1 is SGDLS and CDR2 is YYNGEE. Trimming took off 0 bases at V and 1 base at J, with 4 bases between the two ends.

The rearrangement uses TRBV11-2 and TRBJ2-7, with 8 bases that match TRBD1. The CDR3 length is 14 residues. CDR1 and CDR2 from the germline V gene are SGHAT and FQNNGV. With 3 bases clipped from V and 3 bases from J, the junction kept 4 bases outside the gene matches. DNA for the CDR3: TGTGCCAGCAGCTTCGGACAGGGAGTCTACGAGCAGTACTTC. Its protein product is CASSFGQGVYEQYF.